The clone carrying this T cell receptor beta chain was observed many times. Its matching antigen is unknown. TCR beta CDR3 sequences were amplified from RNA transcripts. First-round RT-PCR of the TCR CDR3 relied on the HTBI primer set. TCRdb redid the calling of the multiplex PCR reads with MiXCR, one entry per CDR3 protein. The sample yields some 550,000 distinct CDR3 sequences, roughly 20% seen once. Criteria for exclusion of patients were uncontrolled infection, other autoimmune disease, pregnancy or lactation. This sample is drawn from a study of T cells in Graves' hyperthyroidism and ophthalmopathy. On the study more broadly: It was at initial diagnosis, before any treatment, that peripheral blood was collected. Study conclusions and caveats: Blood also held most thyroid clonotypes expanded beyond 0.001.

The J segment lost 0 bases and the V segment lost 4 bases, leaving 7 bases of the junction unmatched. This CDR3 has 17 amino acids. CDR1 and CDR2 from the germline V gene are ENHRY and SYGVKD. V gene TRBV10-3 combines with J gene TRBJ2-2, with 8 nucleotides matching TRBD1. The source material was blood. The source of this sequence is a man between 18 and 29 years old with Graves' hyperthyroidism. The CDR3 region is CAISGPGQVSNTGELFF. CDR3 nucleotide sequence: TGTGCCATCAGTGGCCCGGGACAGGTATCGAACACCGGGGAGCTGTTTTTT.